These 17 T cell receptor beta chains share one sample of origin, sequenced in a study of blood T cell repertoires in COVID-19. TCRdb's copy holds only in-frame clones and misses some; the assay was immunoSEQ multiplex PCR. This table has some 300,000 clones, around 90% appearing once. The sequencing sample was made of peripheral blood. These receptors were obtained from a woman between 40 and 50 years old with COVID-19, enrolled during active disease.

The rearrangement links TRBV7-2 to TRBJ1-1; 8 nucleotides agree with TRBD1. Unmatched junction bases numbered 16, after V lost 7 bases and J lost 3 bases. Germline V lookup: CDR1 SGHTA, CDR2 FQGNSA. CDR3 length: 17 residues. The DNA of the CDR3 is TGTGCCAGCACCTTGGACAGGGTGGGCCTGGGGGACACTGAAGCTTTCTTT. As protein: CASTLDRVGLGDTEAFF.

This clone was recorded only once. The chain employs TRBV30 and TRBJ1-5; D gene ambiguous. The CDR3 is 12 residues long. V dropped 3 bases and J dropped 6 bases, with 9 bases sitting between them. The germline V gene encodes CDR1 GTSNPN and CDR2 SVGIG (reference sequence). CDR3 sequence: CAWRSVGQPQHF. The CDR3 coding sequence is TGTGCCTGGAGAAGTGTCGGTCAGCCCCAGCATTTT.

The chain is built from TRBV4-3 and TRBJ1-2, with D tentatively TRBD1 (6 bases). The germline V and J ends were trimmed by 4 bases and 4 bases, with 10 bases remaining between them. Germline loops: CDR1 LGHNA, CDR2 YSLEER. CDR3 size: 13 residues. The CDR3 coding sequence is TGCGCCAGCAGCCTACAGACAGGCTATGGCTACACCTTC. Translated, it gives CASSLQTGYGYTF.

V usage is TRBV24-1 and J usage is TRBJ1-2; 7 bases line up with TRBD1. There are 14 residues in the CDR3. In germline, CDR1 is KGHDR, CDR2 SFDVKD. V gave up 4 bases and J gave up 7 bases; unmatched junction bases: 8. The CDR3 DNA follows: TGTGCCACCAGTGAGGGTAGGGGGCTTGGTGGCTACACCTTC. Protein product: CATSEGRGLGGYTF.

The chain links TRBV7-3 to TRBJ2-1, with 7 nucleotides matching TRBD2. The CDR3 is made up of 14 amino acids. Trimming took 3 bases from V and 9 from J; bases not matched to a gene: 8. The germline V gene has CDR1 SGHTA and CDR2 FQGTGA. The CDR3 loop is CASSLTGTTSEQFF. The CDR3 DNA reads TGTGCCAGCAGCTTGACCGGGACTACATCTGAGCAGTTCTTC.

V and J are TRBV6-5 and TRBJ2-5, with D possibly being TRBD2 (6 bases). Trimming shortened V by 9 bases and J by 4 bases, and 15 bases separated the two germline ends. Germline V gene sequence: CDR1 MNHEY, CDR2 SVGAGI. The CDR3 has 13 amino acids. The CDR3 region is CASGRELRETQYF. The CDR3 nucleotides read TGTGCCAGTGGACGGGAGTTGAGAGAGACCCAGTACTTC.

V usage is TRBV28 and J usage is TRBJ2-7, with 7 bases identical to TRBD1. The CDR3 length is 16 residues. Germline CDR1 and CDR2: MDHEN and SYDVKM. V shed 3 bases and J 2 bases; nucleotides not matched to a gene: 10. CDR3 sequence (DNA): TGTGCCAGCAGTTTGAGCACCAGGGGGAACCCCTACGAGCAGTACTTC. This sequence encodes CASSLSTRGNPYEQYF.

The V gene is TRBV27, the J gene TRBJ2-7; D might be TRBD2 (6 bases). Germline V gene sequence: CDR1 MNHEY, CDR2 SMNVEV (reference sequence). With 5 bases removed from V and 1 base from J, the gap between germline ends came to 12 bases. This CDR3 spans 14 amino acids. CDR3 DNA: TGTGCCAGCAGTAGGAGCGGGCCTTCCTACGAGCAGTACTTC. Its translation: CASSRSGPSYEQYF.

CDR3 amino acids: CASSAANYGYTF. The CDR3 bases are TGTGCCAGCAGTGCGGCTAACTATGGCTACACCTTC. The chain has TRBV25-1 and TRBJ1-2; D gene unclear. There are 12 residues in the CDR3. V was shortened by 4 bases and J by 0 bases, with 3 bases between the two germline ends. Germline CDR1 MGHDK, CDR2 SYGVNS.

This clone was seen a handful of times. The genes are TRBV27 and TRBJ2-1; the match to TRBD2 covers 9 bases. The germline CDR1 and CDR2 sequences are MNHEY and SMNVEV (reference sequence). With 7 bases clipped from V and 4 bases from J, the junction kept 8 bases outside the gene matches. The CDR3 has 15 residues. In DNA, the CDR3 is TGTGCCAGCAAGTTGGGGCGGGAGGGATACAATGAGCAGTTCTTC. Translated: CASKLGREGYNEQFF.

V usage is TRBV6-5 and J usage is TRBJ2-5, with no clear D. Germline V CDR1 and CDR2: MNHEY, SVGAGI. CDR3 length: 15 residues. V was clipped by 0 bases and J by 5 bases, with 13 bases between them. The CDR3 DNA is TGTGCCAGCAGTTACTCGAATGGGTTCGGGGAGACCCAGTACTTC. It translates to CASSYSNGFGETQYF.

The chain recombines TRBV7-9 with TRBJ2-3; a weak D match, TRBD2 (7 bases). Germline V gene data show CDR1 as SEHNR and CDR2 as FQNEAQ (reference sequence). Trimming left V 2 bases short and J 4 bases short, with 22 bases between. The CDR3 runs 18 residues. The chain's CDR3 is CASSLHPKGRGPPDTQYF. The CDR3 region has the DNA TGTGCCAGCAGCTTACATCCCAAGGGGCGGGGGCCCCCAGATACGCAGTATTTT.

V is TRBV28 and J is TRBJ2-7, with D maybe TRBD1 (5 bases). The CDR3 has 12 residues. CDR1 and CDR2 (germline): MDHEN, SYDVKM. V was trimmed by 6 bases and J by 3 bases, leaving 9 bases between them. The CDR3 loop is CASSRQLYEQYF. The CDR3 nucleotides are TGTGCCAGCAGCCGACAGCTCTACGAGCAGTACTTC.

V is TRBV20-1 and J is TRBJ1-1; 7 bases match TRBD1. Germline V CDR1 and CDR2: DFQATT, SNEGSKA (reference sequence). After removal of 3 bases from V and 5 bases from J, the junction contained 9 bases not matched to a gene. The CDR3 spans 14 residues. The CDR3 coding sequence is TGCAGTGCTAGTACAGGGGAAAGTGGGACTGAAGCTTTCTTT. Its protein is CSASTGESGTEAFF.

The chain joins TRBV7-2 to TRBJ2-3; D ambiguous. The CDR3 length is 13 residues. CDR1 is SGHTA, CDR2 FQGNSA, per germline. The V gene lost 1 base and the J gene lost 2 bases, with 4 bases spanning the gap. DNA for the CDR3: TGTGCCAGCAGCTTAGTATCCACAGATACGCAGTATTTT. It translates to CASSLVSTDTQYF.

CDR3 in DNA: TGTGCCAGCTCACCGTCATCCTCGGGATATGGCTACACCTTC. Amino acid sequence: CASSPSSSGYGYTF. The rearrangement links TRBV18 to TRBJ1-2, with D uncertain. Germline CDR1 KGHSH, CDR2 LQKENI. The CDR3 is made up of 14 amino acids. V was shortened by 3 bases and J by 5 bases, with 13 bases between the two germline ends.

J is TRBJ2-5 and V is TRBV6-2 or TRBV6-3; 11 positions agree with TRBD2. The length of the CDR3 is 13 residues. Germline assignment: CDR1 MNHEY and CDR2 SVGEGT. The V segment lost 5 bases and the J segment 14 bases; nucleotides outside the gene matches: 10. In DNA form, the CDR3 reads TGTGCCAGCAGTAGTCGACTAGCGGGGTGGAGTTACTTC. It translates to CASSSRLAGWSYF.